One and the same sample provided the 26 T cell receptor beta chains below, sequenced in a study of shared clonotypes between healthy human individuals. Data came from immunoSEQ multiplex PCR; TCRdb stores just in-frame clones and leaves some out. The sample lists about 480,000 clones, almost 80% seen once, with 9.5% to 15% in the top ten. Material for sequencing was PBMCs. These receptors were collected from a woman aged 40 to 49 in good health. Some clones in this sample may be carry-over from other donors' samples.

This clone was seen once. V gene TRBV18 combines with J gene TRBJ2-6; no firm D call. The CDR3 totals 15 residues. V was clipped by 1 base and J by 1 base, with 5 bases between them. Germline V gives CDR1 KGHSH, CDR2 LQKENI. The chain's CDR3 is CASSPRSSGANVLTF. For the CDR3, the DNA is TGTGCCAGCTCACCACGTAGTTCTGGGGCCAACGTCCTGACTTTC.

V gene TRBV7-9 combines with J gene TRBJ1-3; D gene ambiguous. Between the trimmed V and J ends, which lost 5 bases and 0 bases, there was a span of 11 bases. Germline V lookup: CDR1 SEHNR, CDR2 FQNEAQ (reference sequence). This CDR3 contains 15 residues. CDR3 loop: CASSQNRNSGNTIYF. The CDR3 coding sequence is TGTGCCAGCAGCCAAAACAGAAACTCTGGAAACACCATATATTTT.

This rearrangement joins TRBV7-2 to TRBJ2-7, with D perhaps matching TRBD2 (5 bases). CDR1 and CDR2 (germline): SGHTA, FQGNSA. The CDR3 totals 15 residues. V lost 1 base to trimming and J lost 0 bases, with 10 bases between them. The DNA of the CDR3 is TGTGCCAGCAGCTTAGTGTGGGAGAGCTCCTACGAGCAGTACTTC. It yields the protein CASSLVWESSYEQYF.

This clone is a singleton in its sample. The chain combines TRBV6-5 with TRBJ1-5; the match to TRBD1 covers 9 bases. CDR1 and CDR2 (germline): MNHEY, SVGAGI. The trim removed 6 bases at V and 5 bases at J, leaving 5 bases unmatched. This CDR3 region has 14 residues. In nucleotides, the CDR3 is TGTGCCAGCAGCTGGGACAGGGTGGATCAGCCCCAGCATTTT. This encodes CASSWDRVDQPQHF.

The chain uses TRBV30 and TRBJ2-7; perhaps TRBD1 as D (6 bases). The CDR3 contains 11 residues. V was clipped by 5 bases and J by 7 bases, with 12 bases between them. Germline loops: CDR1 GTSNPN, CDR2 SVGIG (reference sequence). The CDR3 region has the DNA TGTGCCTGGTCGACAGGCGGAGAGCAGTACTTC. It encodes CAWSTGGEQYF.

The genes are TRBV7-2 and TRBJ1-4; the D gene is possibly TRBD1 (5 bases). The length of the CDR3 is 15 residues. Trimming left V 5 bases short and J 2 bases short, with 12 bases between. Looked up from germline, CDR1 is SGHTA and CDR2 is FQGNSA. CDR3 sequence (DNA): TGTGCCAGCAGCATTACAGGAGGCACTAATGAAAAACTGTTTTTT. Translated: CASSITGGTNEKLFF.

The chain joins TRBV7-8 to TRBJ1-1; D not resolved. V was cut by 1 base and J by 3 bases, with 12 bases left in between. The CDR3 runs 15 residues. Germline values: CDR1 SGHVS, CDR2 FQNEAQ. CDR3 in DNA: TGTGCCAGCAGCTTAGGACGAGGGTTGGACACTGAAGCTTTCTTT. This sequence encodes CASSLGRGLDTEAFF.

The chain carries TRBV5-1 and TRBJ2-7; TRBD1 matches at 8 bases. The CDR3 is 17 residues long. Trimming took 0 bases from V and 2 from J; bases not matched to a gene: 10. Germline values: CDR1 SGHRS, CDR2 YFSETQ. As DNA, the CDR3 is TGCGCCAGCAGCTTGGAGGGCGCGGGGACAGGTCCCTACGAGCAGTACTTC. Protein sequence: CASSLEGAGTGPYEQYF. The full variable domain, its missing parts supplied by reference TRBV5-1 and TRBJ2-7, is KAGVTQTPRYLIKTRGQQVTLSCSPISGHRSVSWYQQTPGQGLQFLFEYFSETQRNKGNFPGRFSGRQFSNSRSEMNVSTLELGDSALYLCASSLEGAGTGPYEQYFGPGTRLTVT.

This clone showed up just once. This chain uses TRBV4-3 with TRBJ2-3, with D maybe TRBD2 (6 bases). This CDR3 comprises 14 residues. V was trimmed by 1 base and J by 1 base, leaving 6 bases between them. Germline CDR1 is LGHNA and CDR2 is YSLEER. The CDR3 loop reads CASSQGRGTDTQYF. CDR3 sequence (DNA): TGCGCCAGCAGCCAAGGGAGGGGCACAGATACGCAGTATTTT.

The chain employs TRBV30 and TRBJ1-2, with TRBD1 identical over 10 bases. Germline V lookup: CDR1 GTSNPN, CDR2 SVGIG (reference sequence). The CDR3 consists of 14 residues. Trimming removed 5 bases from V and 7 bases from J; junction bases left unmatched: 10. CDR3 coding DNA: TGTGCCTGGGACCCCGGGACAGGGGCAGGTGGCTACACCTTC. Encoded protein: CAWDPGTGAGGYTF.

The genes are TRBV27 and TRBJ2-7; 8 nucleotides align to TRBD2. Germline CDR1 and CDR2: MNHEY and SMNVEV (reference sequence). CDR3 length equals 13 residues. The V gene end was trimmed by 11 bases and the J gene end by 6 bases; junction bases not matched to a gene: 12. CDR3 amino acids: CACSGGGRTEQYF. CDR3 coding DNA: TGTGCCTGCTCAGGCGGCGGGAGGACCGAGCAGTACTTC.

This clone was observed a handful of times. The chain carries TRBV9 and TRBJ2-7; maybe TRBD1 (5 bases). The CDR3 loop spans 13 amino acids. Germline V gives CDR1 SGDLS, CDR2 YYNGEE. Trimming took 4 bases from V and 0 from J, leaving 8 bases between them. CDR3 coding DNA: TGTGCCAGCAGCCCAGGGTTCTCCTACGAGCAGTACTTC. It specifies CASSPGFSYEQYF.

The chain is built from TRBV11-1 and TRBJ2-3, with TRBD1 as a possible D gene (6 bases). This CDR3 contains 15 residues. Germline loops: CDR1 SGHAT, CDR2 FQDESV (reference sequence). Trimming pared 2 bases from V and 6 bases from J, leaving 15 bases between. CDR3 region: CASSLSGRGGDTQYF. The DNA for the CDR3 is TGTGCCAGCAGCTTAAGTGGCAGGGGTGGGGATACGCAGTATTTT. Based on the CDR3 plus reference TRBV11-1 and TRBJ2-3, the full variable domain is EAEVAQSPRYKITEKSQAVAFWCDPISGHATLYWYRQILGQGPELLVQFQDESVVDDSQLPKDRFSAERLKGVDSTLKIQPAELGDSAMYLCASSLSGRGGDTQYFGPGTRLTVL.

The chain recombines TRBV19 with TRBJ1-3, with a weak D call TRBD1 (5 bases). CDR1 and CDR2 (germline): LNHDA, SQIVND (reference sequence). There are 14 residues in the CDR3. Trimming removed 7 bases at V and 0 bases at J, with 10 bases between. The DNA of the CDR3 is TGTGCCAGTACCCGGGGGGGCTCTGGAAACACCATATATTTT. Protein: CASTRGGSGNTIYF.

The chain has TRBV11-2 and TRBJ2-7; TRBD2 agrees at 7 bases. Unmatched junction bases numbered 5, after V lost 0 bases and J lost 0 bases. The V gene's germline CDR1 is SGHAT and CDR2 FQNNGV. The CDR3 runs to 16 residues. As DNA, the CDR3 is TGTGCCAGCAGCTTAGATTGGAGCGGGAACTCCTACGAGCAGTACTTC. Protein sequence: CASSLDWSGNSYEQYF.

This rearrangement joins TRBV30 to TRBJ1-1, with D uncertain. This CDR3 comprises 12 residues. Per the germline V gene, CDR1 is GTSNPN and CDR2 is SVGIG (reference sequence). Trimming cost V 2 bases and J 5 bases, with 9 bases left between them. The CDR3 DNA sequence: TGTGCCTGGAGTCTGGGTTGGACTGAAGCTTTCTTT. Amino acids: CAWSLGWTEAFF.

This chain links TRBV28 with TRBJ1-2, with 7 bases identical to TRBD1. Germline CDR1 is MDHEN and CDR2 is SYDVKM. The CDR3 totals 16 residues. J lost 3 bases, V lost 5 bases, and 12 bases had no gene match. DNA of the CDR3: TGTGCCAGCAGTCCGCCCTCAGGGGGAATTTACTATGGCTACACCTTC. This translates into CASSPPSGGIYYGYTF.

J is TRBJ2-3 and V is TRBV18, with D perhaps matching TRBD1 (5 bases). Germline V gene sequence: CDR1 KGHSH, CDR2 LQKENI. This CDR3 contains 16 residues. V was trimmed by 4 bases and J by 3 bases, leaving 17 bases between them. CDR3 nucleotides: TGTGCCAGCTCACTTGGCCAGGGTATTCAGACAGATACGCAGTATTTT. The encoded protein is CASSLGQGIQTDTQYF.

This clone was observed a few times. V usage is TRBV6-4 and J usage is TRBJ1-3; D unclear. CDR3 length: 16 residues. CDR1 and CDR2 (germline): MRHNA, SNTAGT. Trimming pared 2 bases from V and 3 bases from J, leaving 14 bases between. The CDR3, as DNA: TGTGCCAGCAGTGACATCGTGGGTTTAAGTGGAAACACCATATATTTT. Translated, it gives CASSDIVGLSGNTIYF.

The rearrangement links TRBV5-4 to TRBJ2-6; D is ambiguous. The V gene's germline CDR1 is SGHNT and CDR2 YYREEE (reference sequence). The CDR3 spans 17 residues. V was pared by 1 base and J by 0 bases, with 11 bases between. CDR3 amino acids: CASSLPLGFSGANVLTF. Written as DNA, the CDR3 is TGTGCCAGCAGCTTGCCTTTGGGGTTCTCTGGGGCCAACGTCCTGACTTTC.

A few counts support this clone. CDR3 residues: CASSAPGVGETQYF. CDR3 nucleotides: TGTGCCAGCAGCGCCCCGGGGGTGGGGGAGACCCAGTACTTC. This chain joins TRBV5-5 and TRBJ2-5, with D possibly matching TRBD2 (6 bases). Germline V gives CDR1 SGHKS, CDR2 YYEKEE (reference sequence). Trimming shortened V by 4 bases and J by 5 bases, and 15 bases separated the two germline ends. The CDR3 is 14 amino acids.

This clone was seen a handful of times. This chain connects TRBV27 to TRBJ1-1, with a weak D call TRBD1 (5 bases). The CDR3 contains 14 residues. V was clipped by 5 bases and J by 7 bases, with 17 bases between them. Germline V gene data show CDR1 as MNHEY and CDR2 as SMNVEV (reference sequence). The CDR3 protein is CASSPGRGTLEAFF. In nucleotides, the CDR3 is TGTGCCAGCAGTCCAGGGCGGGGTACTCTTGAAGCTTTCTTT.

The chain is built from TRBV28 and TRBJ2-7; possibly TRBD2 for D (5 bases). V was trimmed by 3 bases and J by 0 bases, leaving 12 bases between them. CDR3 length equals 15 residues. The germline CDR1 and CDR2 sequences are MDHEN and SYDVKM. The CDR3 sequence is CASSFVGATSYEQYF. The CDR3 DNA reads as TGTGCCAGCAGTTTTGTGGGAGCCACCTCCTACGAGCAGTACTTC.

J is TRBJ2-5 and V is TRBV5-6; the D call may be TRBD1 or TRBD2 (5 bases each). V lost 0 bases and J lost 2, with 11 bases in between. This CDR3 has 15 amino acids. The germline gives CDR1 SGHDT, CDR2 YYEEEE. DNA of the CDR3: TGTGCCAGCAGCTTGGGAGCTTGGGGGCAAGAGACCCAGTACTTC. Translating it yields CASSLGAWGQETQYF. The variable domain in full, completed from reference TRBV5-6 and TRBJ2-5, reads DAGVTQSPTHLIKTRGQQVTLRCSPKSGHDTVSWYQQALGQGPQFIFQYYEEEERQRGNFPDRFSGHQFPNYSSELNVNALLLGDSALYLCASSLGAWGQETQYFGPGTRLLVL.

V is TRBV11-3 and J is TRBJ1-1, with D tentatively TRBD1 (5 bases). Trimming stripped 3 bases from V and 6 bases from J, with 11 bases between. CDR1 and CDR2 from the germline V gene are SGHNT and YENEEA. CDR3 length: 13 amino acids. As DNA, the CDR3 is TGTGCCAGCAGCTTGAGGGGTACCGCTGAAGCTTTCTTT. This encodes CASSLRGTAEAFF.

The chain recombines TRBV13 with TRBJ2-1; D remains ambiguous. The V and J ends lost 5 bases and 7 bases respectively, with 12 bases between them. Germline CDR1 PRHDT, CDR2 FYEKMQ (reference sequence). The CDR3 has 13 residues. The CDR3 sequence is CASSPKGSNEQFF. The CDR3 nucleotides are TGTGCCAGCAGCCCAAAAGGGTCAAATGAGCAGTTCTTC.